This TCR beta chain derives from a study of T cell clonality in common variable immunodeficiency (dated by TCRdb to about 2015). General conclusions and limits of the study: Fewer TCRbeta clones were shared among CVID subjects than among healthy controls (p < 0.0001). Differences among patients in the CVID cohort limited the correlations between repertoire features and clinical complications. Although equal DNA input was used, an average of about 81,820 unique sequences per sample was obtained for controls, compared with some 34,000 for CVID samples. It was noted by the authors that sequencing of the repertoires of T cell subpopulations would be needed to clarify the cause of the increased clonality in CVID. Compared with healthy controls, CVID subjects showed increased TCRbeta clonality (t-test p = 0.018), a feature most characteristic of about a third of subjects. CVID TCRbeta sequences reportedly showed fewer deletions and N-nucleotide insertions and lacked highly modified clones with 13 or more V deletions.

For sequencing, equivalent amounts of genomic DNA were input from CVID and control samples. For every sample, a 60 bp segment covering the rearranged TCRbeta CDR3 region was amplified and then sequenced. The immunoSEQ assay, a bias-corrected multiplex PCR combined with high-throughput sequencing, was used to amplify TCRbeta. For the original study's pipeline: Each unique nucleotide sequence was treated as a clone and annotated with V, D and J genes, copy number and frequency. Sequences were labeled productive if in frame, and non-productive if out of frame or containing stop codons. As previously described, Shannon's entropy was used to calculate clonality. The predicted amino acid sequences of productive clones were used to derive the mean CDR3 Kyte-Doolittle hydropathy. The R hclust function was used to hierarchically cluster scaled V gene usage with Manhattan distance and complete linkage. To assess clone sharing by CDR3 amino acid sequence, 12 repertoires per group were resampled over 100 rounds. Repertoires were searched for approximately 77 published EBV-specific and nearly 250 published CMV-specific TCRbeta sequences. A couple of CVID samples that yielded fewer than 10,000 sequences were excluded from the analysis, so approximately 40 CVID repertoires were retained. Entries here come from immuneACCESS through TCRdb and include only in-frame sequences with V and J called. Some clones fail to appear in such tables; in the studies checked, an unresolved V gene covers under half of the shortfall, and the cause of the remainder is unknown. The DNA gave D and trimming, while V, J and clone size come from that table. In this sample the table shows more than 30,000 clones, and no singletons are among them. Roughly 3% of the sample is taken by the ten largest.

This clone has only a few counts. The antigen this receptor binds is unknown. Coverage ceases 3 residues before the CDR3 finishes, and the germline J gene fills in the end. The CDR3, from cysteine to phenylalanine, totals 11 residues. Of the CDR3's DNA, 24 bases were read; they are in frame from base 1. The germline V gene (reference sequence) sets CDR1 to SEHNR and CDR2 to FQNEAQ. Most CVID patients and most healthy controls were of Caucasian heritage. Heparinized peripheral whole blood samples of about 4.5 to 8 ml were collected from each donor. Genomic DNA from adults with common variable immune deficiency (CVID) and from healthy adult controls was used for sequencing of TCRbeta CDR3 repertoires. A total of some 22 healthy adult volunteers (about 12 female and approximately 10 male; age range roughly 20 to 75 years, mean age about 33) were included in the control group. Diluted blood was subjected to density centrifugation over Hypaque 1077 or Ficoll-Paque for isolation of peripheral blood mononuclear cells. Genomic DNA was extracted from unsorted mononuclear cells by Qiagen column purification or by a centrifugation-based method.

This chain joins TRBV7-9 to TRBJ1-1; 8 of the junction bases match TRBD1. Sequenced material: peripheral blood mononuclear cells. The TCR sequence derives from a person between 18 and 69 years old in good health. CDR3 bases read: TGTGCCAGCAGCCCAGGGACAGGA. Its coded protein is CASSPGTG. The entire CDR3 reads CASSPGTGAFF.